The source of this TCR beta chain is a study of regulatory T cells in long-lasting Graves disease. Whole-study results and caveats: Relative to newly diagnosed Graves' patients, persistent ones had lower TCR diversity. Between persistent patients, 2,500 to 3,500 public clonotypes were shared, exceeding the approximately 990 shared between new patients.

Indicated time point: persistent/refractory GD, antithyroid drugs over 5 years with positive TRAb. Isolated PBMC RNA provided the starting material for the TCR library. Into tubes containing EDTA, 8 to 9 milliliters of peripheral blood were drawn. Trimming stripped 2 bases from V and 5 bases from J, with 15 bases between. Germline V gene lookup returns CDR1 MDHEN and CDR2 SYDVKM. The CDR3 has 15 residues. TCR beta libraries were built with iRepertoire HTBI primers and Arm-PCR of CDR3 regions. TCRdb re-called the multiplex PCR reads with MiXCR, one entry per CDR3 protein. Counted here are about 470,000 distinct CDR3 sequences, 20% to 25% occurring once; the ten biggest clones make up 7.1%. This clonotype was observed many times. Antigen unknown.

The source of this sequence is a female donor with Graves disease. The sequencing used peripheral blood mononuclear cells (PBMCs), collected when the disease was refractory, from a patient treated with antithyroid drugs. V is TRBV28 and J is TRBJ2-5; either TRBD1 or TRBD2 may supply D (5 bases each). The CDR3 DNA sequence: TGTGCCAGCAGTTTAGTCGGGACCCTGGGGGAGACCCAGTACTTC. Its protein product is CASSLVGTLGETQYF.